This is a list of T cell receptor beta chains from one sample in a study of shared clonotypes between healthy human individuals. Here immunoSEQ multiplex PCR was the method, and the copy in TCRdb shows in-frame clones only, minus some. This sample carries about 2.5 million clones, 80% to 95% of them seen once, and the ten largest clones take 0.37%. Specimen: naive CD4+ T cells from PBMCs. These receptors came from a man between 18 and 35 years old in good health. Some clones in this sample may be carry-over from other donors' samples. Each CDR3 is given with its conserved first and last residue. A D gene is named only where the DNA matches it firmly. The listing skips clone size in some rows; elsewhere it reads once, few, many or a size class.

d_gene | j_gene | v_gene | abundance | CDR3aa | CDR3nt
NA | TRBJ2-5 | TRBV5-4 | NA | CASSLRDQETQYF | TGTGCCAGCAGCTTGAGGGATCAAGAGACCCAGTACTTC
NA | TRBJ2-7 | TRBV19 | NA | CASSRGAPTGEQYF | TGTGCCAGTAGTAGGGGGGCCCCAACAGGGGAGCAGTACTTC
NA | TRBJ2-1 | TRBV7-9 | NA | CASSLLAFKRVVNEQFF | TGTGCCAGCAGCTTACTGGCCTTCAAGCGGGTCGTCAATGAGCAGTTCTTC
NA | TRBJ1-2 | TRBV7-9 | few | CASTLGTGGGYTF | TGTGCCAGCACCCTGGGGACCGGAGGTGGCTACACCTTC
NA | TRBJ1-2 | TRBV7-2 | NA | CASSEGVRGDIKPGYTF | TGTGCCAGCAGCGAGGGGGTCAGGGGCGACATCAAGCCTGGCTACACCTTC
NA | TRBJ2-1 | TRBV5-1 | NA | CASSFRASYNEQFF | TGCGCCAGCAGCTTCAGGGCTTCCTACAATGAGCAGTTCTTC
TRBD2 | TRBJ2-1 | TRBV27 | once | CAIAGLAGAHEQFF | TGTGCCATCGCGGGGCTAGCGGGAGCACATGAGCAGTTCTTC
TRBD2 | TRBJ2-2 | TRBV5-6 | NA | CASSLVSGRARTGELFF | TGTGCCAGCAGCTTGGTTAGCGGGAGGGCCCGCACCGGGGAGCTGTTTTTT
NA | TRBJ1-2 | TRBV19 | NA | CASSILIWDGVNYGYTF | TGTGCCAGTAGTATATTGATATGGGACGGCGTCAACTATGGCTACACCTTC
NA | TRBJ2-7 | TRBV6-5 | NA | CASRRGGNYEQYF | TGTGCCAGCAGGAGAGGAGGAAACTACGAGCAGTACTTC
NA | TRBJ2-3 | TRBV14 | NA | CASSQVGRTDTQYF | TGTGCCAGCAGCCAAGTTGGACGTACAGATACGCAGTATTTT
NA | TRBJ2-3 | TRBV6-5 | once | CASSSDGSSTDTQYF | TGTGCCAGCAGTTCGGACGGCTCTAGCACAGATACGCAGTATTTT
NA | TRBJ2-1 | TRBV7-2 | NA | CASSSQQQSQQFF | TGTGCCAGCAGCTCCCAACAACAAAGTCAACAGTTCTTC
NA | TRBJ2-3 | TRBV5-1 | NA | CASSQGVADDSDTQYF | TGCGCCAGCAGCCAGGGGGTAGCGGACGACTCCGATACGCAGTATTTT
NA | TRBJ1-2 | TRBV28 | NA | CATGTSLRGYGYTF | TGTGCCACAGGGACCTCTCTCAGAGGCTATGGCTACACCTTC
NA | TRBJ2-5 | TRBV11-3 | NA | CASSSNQQGFQYF | TGTGCCAGCAGCTCGAATCAACAGGGATTCCAGTACTTC
TRBD1 | TRBJ1-2 | TRBV7-3 | NA | CASSLDRGDGYTF | TGTGCCAGCAGTCTAGACAGGGGTGACGGCTACACCTTC
NA | TRBJ1-3 | TRBV7-8 | NA | CASSRRVLATGNTIYF | TGTGCCAGCAGCCGCCGGGTCCTTGCGACGGGAAACACCATATATTTT
NA | TRBJ1-2 | TRBV2 | NA | CASSEYGYTF | TGTGCCAGCAGCGAGTATGGCTACACCTTC
NA | TRBJ2-1 | TRBV18 | NA | CASSPYTGGDEQFF | TGTGCCAGCTCCCCTTACACAGGGGGGGATGAGCAGTTCTTC
NA | TRBJ2-1 | TRBV7-9 | NA | CASSIARQASYNEQFF | TGTGCCAGCAGCATAGCCAGACAGGCCTCCTACAATGAGCAGTTCTTC
NA | TRBJ1-2 | TRBV28 | NA | CASSPPRLMGGYTF | TGTGCCAGCTCCCCGCCGCGGTTGATGGGTGGCTACACCTTC
NA | TRBJ2-5 | TRBV11-2 | NA | CASSLGVAQYF | TGTGCCAGCAGCTTAGGGGTGGCCCAGTACTTC
NA | TRBJ2-3 | TRBV5-4 | once | CASSSAAKGNTDTQYF | TGTGCCAGCAGCTCCGCGGCTAAGGGGAACACAGATACGCAGTATTTT
NA | TRBJ2-5 | TRBV2 | NA | CASVGDQETQYF | TGTGCCAGCGTTGGGGATCAAGAGACCCAGTACTTC
TRBD1 | TRBJ2-7 | TRBV4-1 | NA | CASSQPRDSHEQYF | TGCGCCAGCAGCCAACCCCGGGACAGCCACGAGCAGTACTTC
NA | TRBJ2-2 | TRBV7-2 | NA | CASSPGQTNTGELFF | TGTGCCAGCAGCCCCGGACAAACGAACACCGGGGAGCTGTTTTTT
TRBD2 | TRBJ2-1 | TRBV5-1 | NA | CASSLVSGRPYNEQFF | TGCGCCAGCAGCTTGGTGAGCGGGAGGCCCTACAATGAGCAGTTCTTC
NA | TRBJ2-7 | TRBV27 | NA | CASRNTVAYEQYF | TGTGCCAGCAGAAATACAGTTGCCTACGAGCAGTACTTC
NA | TRBJ1-3 | TRBV18 | NA | CASSQTLGNTIYF | TGTGCCAGCTCACAAACATTGGGAAACACCATATATTTT
NA | TRBJ2-5 | TRBV15 | once | CATSRDRPDNGETQYF | TGTGCCACCAGCAGAGACCGGCCAGATAACGGGGAGACCCAGTACTTC
TRBD2 | TRBJ2-5 | TRBV5-4 | NA | CASSSSGRSETQYF | TGTGCCAGCAGCTCTAGCGGGAGGTCGGAGACCCAGTACTTC
NA | TRBJ1-2 | TRBV9 | once | CASTRTGNYGYTF | TGTGCCAGCACACGGACCGGGAACTATGGCTACACCTTC
NA | TRBJ1-1 | TRBV7-3 | once | CASSLGPPVEAFF | TGTGCCAGCAGCTTAGGCCCCCCTGTTGAAGCTTTCTTT
TRBD2 | TRBJ2-5 | TRBV5-1 | NA | CASVSGLAGQETQYF | TGCGCCAGCGTATCCGGTCTAGCGGGGCAAGAGACCCAGTACTTC
NA | TRBJ2-1 | TRBV5-1 | NA | CASSLADSYNEQFF | TGCGCCAGCAGCTTGGCCGATAGCTACAATGAGCAGTTCTTC
NA | TRBJ2-1 | TRBV9 | NA | CASSPMGPSSYNEQFF | TGTGCCAGCAGCCCAATGGGACCGAGCTCCTACAATGAGCAGTTCTTC
NA | TRBJ2-1 | TRBV5-1 | NA | CASHSPGLKFNEQFF | TGCGCCAGCCACAGCCCGGGACTTAAGTTCAATGAGCAGTTCTTC
NA | TRBJ2-1 | TRBV14 | NA | CASSRRKPLYNEQFF | TGTGCCAGCAGCAGGCGGAAGCCTCTCTACAATGAGCAGTTCTTC
TRBD2 | TRBJ2-5 | TRBV10-3 | NA | CATSGRAEGQETQYF | TGTGCCACCTCCGGGAGGGCGGAGGGCCAAGAGACCCAGTACTTC
NA | TRBJ1-5 | TRBV6-1 | NA | CASPVPQHF | TGTGCCAGCCCGGTGCCCCAGCATTTT
NA | TRBJ1-1 | TRBV5-4 | NA | CASSSPSLGGNTEAFF | TGTGCCAGCAGCTCCCCATCCCTAGGGGGGAACACTGAAGCTTTCTTT
NA | TRBJ2-2 | TRBV7-2 | NA | CASSLGGTYAGGELFF | TGTGCCAGCAGCTTAGGGGGAACTTACGCTGGCGGGGAGCTGTTTTTT
NA | TRBJ1-2 | TRBV6-5 | NA | CASSYSSGRTGGYTF | TGTGCCAGCAGTTACTCATCGGGGCGAACAGGCGGCTACACCTTC
NA | TRBJ2-4 | TRBV15 | NA | CATSRLIGQQELAKNIQYF | TGTGCCACCAGCAGACTAATCGGACAGCAAGAGTTAGCCAAAAACATTCAGTACTTC
TRBD1 | TRBJ2-3 | TRBV10-3 | NA | CAISERLQGGADTQYF | TGTGCCATCAGTGAGCGTCTACAGGGGGGAGCAGATACGCAGTATTTT
NA | TRBJ1-5 | TRBV30 | NA | CAWRRTVSNQPQHF | TGTGCCTGGAGAAGGACAGTTAGCAATCAGCCCCAGCATTTT
TRBD2 | TRBJ2-1 | TRBV29-1 | NA | CSVEGRLADSYNEQFF | TGCAGCGTTGAAGGACGTCTAGCGGATTCCTACAATGAGCAGTTCTTC